The entry below gives a single TCR beta chain sequence along with its context. This clone has only a few counts. Its binding antigen is unknown. No quality values exist for individual bases; no much larger clone is one base distant. The library was prepared using the immunoSEQ multiplex PCR assay. Roughly 9.8 x 10^4 TCR templates per sample were assayed on the deep sequencing platform. Genomic DNA extracted from sorted T cells was the material used for TCRbeta CDR3 sequencing. The paper's processing steps were these. The R programming language was used for clonal analysis of TCRbeta CDR3 data. Unstimulated samples were compared with post-reaction CFSE-low samples to define alloreactive CD4+ and CD8+ clones. Regulatory or non-regulatory origin was assigned to alloreactive CD4+ clones by matching of sequences to sorted unstimulated Treg and non-Treg repertoires. TCRdb took this table from immuneACCESS and kept in-frame rearrangements with V and J called. Such tables lack part of the clones; where checked against another copy, unresolved V genes explain under half of the gap, and the rest is unexplained. D and trimming come from the DNA, and the V and J calls and clone size come from that table. The sample has about 100,000 clones on record, about 90% of them singletons. Of the sample, around 0.7% is held by the ten largest clones.

The data were taken from a study of siplizumab effects on memory and regulatory T cells (dated by TCRdb to about 2019). About the investigation overall: The study examined how the anti-CD2 antibody siplizumab affects alloreactive T-cell subsets in allogeneic mixed lymphocyte reactions built from human PBMCs.

Sorted unstimulated T cells and proliferating T cells recovered from mixed lymphocyte reactions underwent TCRbeta CDR3 sequencing. Fresh whole blood from approximately ten HLA-typed healthy donors was used to isolate PBMCs. To map where alloreactive clones came from, unstimulated CD4+ regulatory T cells were FACS-sorted. Study-wide conclusions, independent of this receptor: In reactions with siplizumab, an average of roughly 69% of mappable alloreactive CD4+ clones were Treg-derived, compared with 25% to 30% in control reactions. For roughly 75-97% of proliferating CD4+ or CD8+ clones, no naive or memory phenotype could be assigned. Because sequences below about 10^-5 frequency were poorly captured, only a minor fraction of alloreactive clones could be mapped to unstimulated subsets. Unstimulated naive T cells appeared to be more diverse than memory T cells, and naive cells seemed to make a substantial contribution to the alloresponse. The cumulative frequency of alloreactive sequences traceable to unstimulated CD4+ memory T cells was significantly reduced by siplizumab. The suppressive function of proliferating Tregs from siplizumab cultures was not functionally confirmed.

Trimming accounts for 0 bases at V and 8 bases at J, while the number of junction bases matched to no gene is 3. CDR1 and CDR2 (SGHAT, FQDESV) derive from the germline V gene (reference sequence). Its CDR3 holds 15 amino acids, cysteine through phenylalanine. The DNA shown is the 45-base CDR3, in frame from base 1. This clonotype was sampled from a human donor in good health. The sequence is built from TRBV11-1 and TRBJ2-1; the central 11 bases match TRBD1. Material for sequencing was Tregs sorted from blood. The nucleotides read TGTGCCAGCAGCTTAGCTGGGGACAGGGGGGATGAGCAGTTCTTC. This gives the protein CASSLAGDRGDEQFF.